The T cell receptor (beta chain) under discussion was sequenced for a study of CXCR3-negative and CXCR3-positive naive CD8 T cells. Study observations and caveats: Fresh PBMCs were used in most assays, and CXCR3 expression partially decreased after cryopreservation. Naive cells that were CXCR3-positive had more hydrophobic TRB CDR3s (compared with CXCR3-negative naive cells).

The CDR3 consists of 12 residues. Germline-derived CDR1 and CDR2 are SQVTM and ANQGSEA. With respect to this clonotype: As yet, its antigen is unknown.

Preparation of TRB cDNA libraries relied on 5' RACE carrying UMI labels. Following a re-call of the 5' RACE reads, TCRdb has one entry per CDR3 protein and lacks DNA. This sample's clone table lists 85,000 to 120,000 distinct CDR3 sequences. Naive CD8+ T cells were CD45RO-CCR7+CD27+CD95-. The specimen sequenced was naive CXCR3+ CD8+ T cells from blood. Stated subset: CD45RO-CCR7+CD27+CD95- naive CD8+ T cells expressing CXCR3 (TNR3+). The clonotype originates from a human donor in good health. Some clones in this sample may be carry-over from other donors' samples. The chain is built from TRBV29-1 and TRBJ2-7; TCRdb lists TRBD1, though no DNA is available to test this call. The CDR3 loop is CSVEDGTPEQYF.